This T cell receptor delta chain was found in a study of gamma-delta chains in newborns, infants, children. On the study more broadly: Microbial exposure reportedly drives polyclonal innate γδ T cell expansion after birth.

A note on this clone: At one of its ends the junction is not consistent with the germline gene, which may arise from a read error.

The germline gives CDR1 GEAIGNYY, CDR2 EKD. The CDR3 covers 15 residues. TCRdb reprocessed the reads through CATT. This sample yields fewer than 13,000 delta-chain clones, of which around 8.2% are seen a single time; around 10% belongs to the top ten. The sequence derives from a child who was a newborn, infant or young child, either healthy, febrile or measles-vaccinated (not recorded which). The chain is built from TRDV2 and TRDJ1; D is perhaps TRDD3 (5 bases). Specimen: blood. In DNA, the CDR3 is TGTGCATGTGACACCGTGGGGTCCGGTTCCGATAAACTCATCTTT. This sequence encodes CACDTVGSGSDKLIF.